This T cell receptor beta chain comes out of a study of T cell responses to AZD1222 COVID-19 vaccine. The overall study: Analyses pooled second doses at about 4 or about 12 weeks. General study findings and limits: Scientists sampled the repertoires only once the peak T cell response had passed.

Repertoires were generated with immunoSEQ multiplex PCR, while TCRdb's copy carries only in-frame clones and drops some. The sample includes 150,000 or so clones, over 75% of them seen just once. Germline assignment: CDR1 KGHSH and CDR2 LQKENI. After removal of 3 bases from V and 0 bases from J, the junction contained 11 bases not matched to a gene. The CDR3 loop spans 18 amino acids. As to this clone: Its target is unknown.

The material sequenced was peripheral blood, taken on day 0 of AZD1222 vaccination. The rearrangement uses TRBV18 and TRBJ1-3; TRBD1 aligns across 7 bases. The origin of this receptor is an adult in good health. As DNA, the CDR3 is TGTGCCAGCTCACCGTTGTCGGGACAGCCACTCTCTGGAAACACCATATATTTT. This translates into CASSPLSGQPLSGNTIYF.